The present entry profiles one T cell receptor beta chain with its context. The clone's antigen remains unknown. Base quality data are lacking; no much larger clone is found one base away. Separate from the approximately 670-subject first cohort, the validation cohort of 120 subjects was the group to which the donors belonged. The CDR3 measures 11 amino acids from cysteine to phenylalanine. Only the CDR3 part of the read is kept: 33 bases, read in frame from the first base. Trimming costs V 6 bases and J 3 bases, and their ends lie 6 bases apart. The germline V gene yields MDHEN for CDR1 and SYDVKM for CDR2. The data originate from a study of cytomegalovirus exposure and HLA in healthy donors (dated by TCRdb to 2016 to 2017). As for the study more broadly: According to a later analysis, one platform produced both the 110 or so validation repertoires and the approximately 670 repertoires of the first cohort. The study aimed to test whether signatures of past pathogen exposure could be identified by cataloging public T cell receptors. High-throughput TCR immunosequencing, statistical association of individual TCRs with disease status, and machine learning were combined to predict cytomegalovirus infection status. Besides the first cohort of 666 subjects, a separate validation cohort made up of over a hundred different subjects was used.

Libraries were made using the immunoSEQ multiplex PCR assay. The paper's data handling went like this. A statistical classification framework was built to diagnose cytomegalovirus status from the catalog of TCR beta chain sequences. TCRdb provides this immuneACCESS table in a form limited to in-frame rearrangements. Some clones are lacking; in checked studies, under half of them reflect an unresolved V gene, and why the rest are absent is not known. The DNA was the basis for D and trimming; V, J and clone size are from that table. The sample has 89,000 or so clones on record, 90% to 95% of them singletons. Together, the top ten hold 1.1% of the sample. Study-level results and caveats: The authors suggested that the approach could potentially be generalized to other disease states and immunological phenotypes. Most TCR sequences were seen in very few donors, while some public TCRs were found in many individuals. Subsequent analysis determined that TCRs grouped into clusters in the first cohort also showed a tendency toward co-occurrence across the 120 or so validation repertoires, and 94% of cluster scores exceeded 0. A later analysis lacked HLA typing for the validation cohort, so it scored co-occurrence in that cohort across all 120 or so repertoires. A few of the identified cytomegalovirus-associated TCR beta chains were confirmed in vitro to be specific for cytomegalovirus antigens. Cytomegalovirus status was reported to be diagnosed by the classifier with high specificity and sensitivity in both the original and validation cohorts. The study listed 164 TCR beta chains as associated with cytomegalovirus.

The sample was PBMCs. Recombination linked TRBV28 to TRBJ2-7, with the D gene not clear enough to name. The origin of this receptor is a woman aged 30 to 39 in good health and CMV-seropositive. The CDR3: CASRLHYEQYF. The nucleotide sequence reads as follows: TGTGCCAGCAGACTACACTACGAGCAGTACTTC. When the CDR3 is completed using the reference TRBV28 and TRBJ2-7 genes on either side, the full variable domain is DVKVTQSSRYLVKRTGEKVFLECVQDMDHENMFWYRQDPGLGLRLIYFSYDVKMKEKGDIPEGYSVSREKKERFSLILESASTNQTSMYLCASRLHYEQYFGPGTRLTVT.